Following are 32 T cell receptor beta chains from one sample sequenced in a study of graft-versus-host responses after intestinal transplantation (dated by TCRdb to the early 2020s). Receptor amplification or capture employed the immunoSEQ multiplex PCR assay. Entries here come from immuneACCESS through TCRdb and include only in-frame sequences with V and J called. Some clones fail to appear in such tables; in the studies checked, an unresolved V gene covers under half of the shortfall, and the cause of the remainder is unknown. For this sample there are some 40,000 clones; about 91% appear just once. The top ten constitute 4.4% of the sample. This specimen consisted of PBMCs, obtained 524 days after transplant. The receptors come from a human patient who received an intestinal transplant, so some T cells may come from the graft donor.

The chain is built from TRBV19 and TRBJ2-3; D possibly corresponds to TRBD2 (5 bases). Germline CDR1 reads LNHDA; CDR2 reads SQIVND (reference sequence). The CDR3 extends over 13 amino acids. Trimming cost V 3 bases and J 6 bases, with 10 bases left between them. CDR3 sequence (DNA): TGTGCCAGTAGTATGGCGCCGGGGGATACGCAGTATTTT. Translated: CASSMAPGDTQYF.

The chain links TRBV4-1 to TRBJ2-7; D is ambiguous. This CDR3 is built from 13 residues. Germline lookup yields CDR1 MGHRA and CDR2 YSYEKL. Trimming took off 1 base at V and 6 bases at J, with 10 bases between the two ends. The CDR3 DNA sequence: TGCGCCAGCAGCCAAGCGCAAGTTGGCGAGCAGTACTTC. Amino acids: CASSQAQVGEQYF.

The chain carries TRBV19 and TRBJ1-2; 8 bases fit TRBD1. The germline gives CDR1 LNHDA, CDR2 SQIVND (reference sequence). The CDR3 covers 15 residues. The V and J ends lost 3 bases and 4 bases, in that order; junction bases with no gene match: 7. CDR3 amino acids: CASSISSTGAYGYTF. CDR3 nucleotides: TGTGCCAGTAGTATTTCCTCGACAGGGGCCTATGGCTACACCTTC.

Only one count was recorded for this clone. The CDR3 DNA sequence: TGTGCCAGCAGCCAGGGAGGCAATCAGCCCCAGCATTTT. Residues: CASSQGGNQPQHF. This rearrangement joins TRBV6-5 to TRBJ1-5; D may be TRBD1 (5 bases). The V and J ends lost 6 bases and 2 bases respectively, with 8 bases between them. The CDR3 spans 13 residues. Germline V gives CDR1 MNHEY, CDR2 SVGAGI.

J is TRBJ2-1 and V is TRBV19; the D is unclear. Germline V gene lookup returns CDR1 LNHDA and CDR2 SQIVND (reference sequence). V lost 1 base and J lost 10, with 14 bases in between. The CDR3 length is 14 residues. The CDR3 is CASSIGTSVLEQFF. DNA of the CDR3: TGTGCCAGTAGTATAGGGACGTCGGTGTTGGAGCAGTTCTTC.

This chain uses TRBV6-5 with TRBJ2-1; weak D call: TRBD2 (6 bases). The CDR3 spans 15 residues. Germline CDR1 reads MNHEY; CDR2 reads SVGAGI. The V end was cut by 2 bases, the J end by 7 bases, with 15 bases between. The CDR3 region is CASSYAREEGNEQFF. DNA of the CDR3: TGTGCCAGCAGTTACGCCAGGGAGGAAGGTAATGAGCAGTTCTTC.

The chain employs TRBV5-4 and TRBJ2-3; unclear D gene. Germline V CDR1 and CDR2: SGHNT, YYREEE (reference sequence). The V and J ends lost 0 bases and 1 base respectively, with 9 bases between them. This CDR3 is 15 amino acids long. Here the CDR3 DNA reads TGTGCCAGCAGCTTGGACTTTAAGGGCACAGATACGCAGTATTTT. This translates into CASSLDFKGTDTQYF.

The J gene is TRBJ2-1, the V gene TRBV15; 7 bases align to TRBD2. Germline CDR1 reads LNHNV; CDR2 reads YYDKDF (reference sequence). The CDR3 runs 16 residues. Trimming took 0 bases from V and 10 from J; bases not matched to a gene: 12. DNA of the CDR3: TGTGCCACCAGCAGAGATGTCCTAGCGGCCTCTCTCGAGCAGTTCTTC. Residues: CATSRDVLAASLEQFF.

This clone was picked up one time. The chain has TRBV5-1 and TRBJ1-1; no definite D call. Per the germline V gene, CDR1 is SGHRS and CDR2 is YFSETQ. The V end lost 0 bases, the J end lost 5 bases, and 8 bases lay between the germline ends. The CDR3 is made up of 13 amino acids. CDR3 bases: TGCGCCAGCAGCTTGGGTTCAGGAACTGAAGCTTTCTTT. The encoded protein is CASSLGSGTEAFF. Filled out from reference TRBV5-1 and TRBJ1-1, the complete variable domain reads KAGVTQTPRYLIKTRGQQVTLSCSPISGHRSVSWYQQTPGQGLQFLFEYFSETQRNKGNFPGRFSGRQFSNSRSEMNVSTLELGDSALYLCASSLGSGTEAFFGQGTRLTVV.

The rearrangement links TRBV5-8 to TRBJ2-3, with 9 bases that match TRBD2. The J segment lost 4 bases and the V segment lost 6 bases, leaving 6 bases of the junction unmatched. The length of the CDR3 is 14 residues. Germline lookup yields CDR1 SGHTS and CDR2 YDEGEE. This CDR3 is CASKAGGVSDTQYF. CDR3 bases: TGTGCCAGCAAAGCGGGGGGAGTCTCAGATACGCAGTATTTT.

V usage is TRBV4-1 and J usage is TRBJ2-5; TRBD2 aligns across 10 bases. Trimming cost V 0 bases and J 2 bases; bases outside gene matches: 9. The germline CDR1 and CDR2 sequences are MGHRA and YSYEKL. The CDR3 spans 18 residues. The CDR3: CASSQDRASGSRQETQYF. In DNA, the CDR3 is TGCGCCAGCAGCCAAGATCGGGCTAGCGGGAGTCGGCAAGAGACCCAGTACTTC.

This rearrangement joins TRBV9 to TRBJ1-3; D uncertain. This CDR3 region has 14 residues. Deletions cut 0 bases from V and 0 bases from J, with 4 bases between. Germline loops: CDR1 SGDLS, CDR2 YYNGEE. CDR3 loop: CASSVGSSGNTIYF. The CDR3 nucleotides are TGTGCCAGCAGCGTAGGGAGCTCTGGAAACACCATATATTTT.

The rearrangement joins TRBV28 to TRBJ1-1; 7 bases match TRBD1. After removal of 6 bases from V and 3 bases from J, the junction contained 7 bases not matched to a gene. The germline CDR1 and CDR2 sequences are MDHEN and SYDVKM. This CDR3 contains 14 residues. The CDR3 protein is CASSLRQGHTEAFF. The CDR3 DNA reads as TGTGCCAGCAGCCTTCGACAGGGCCACACTGAAGCTTTCTTT.

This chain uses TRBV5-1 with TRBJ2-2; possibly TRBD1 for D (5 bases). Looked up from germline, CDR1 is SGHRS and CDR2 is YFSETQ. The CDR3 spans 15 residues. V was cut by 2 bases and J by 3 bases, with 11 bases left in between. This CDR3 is CASSLVLGDTGELFF. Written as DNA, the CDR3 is TGCGCCAGCAGCTTAGTTTTAGGGGACACCGGGGAGCTGTTTTTT.

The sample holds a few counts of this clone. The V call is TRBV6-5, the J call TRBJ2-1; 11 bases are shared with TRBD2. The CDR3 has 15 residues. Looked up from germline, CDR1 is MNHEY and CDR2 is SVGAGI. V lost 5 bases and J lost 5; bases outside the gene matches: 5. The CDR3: CASSPGLAANNEQFF. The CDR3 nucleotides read TGTGCCAGCAGTCCGGGACTAGCGGCCAACAATGAGCAGTTCTTC.

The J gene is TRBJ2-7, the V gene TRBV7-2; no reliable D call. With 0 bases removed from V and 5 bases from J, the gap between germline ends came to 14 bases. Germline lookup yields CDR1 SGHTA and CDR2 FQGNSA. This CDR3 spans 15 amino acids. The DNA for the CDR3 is TGTGCCAGCAGCTTAGCGTTTGGGTTTGGGCACGAGCAGTACTTC. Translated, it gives CASSLAFGFGHEQYF.

CDR3 sequence (DNA): TGTGCCAGCGGAGGGGGGTTCGGTAACTATGGCTACACCTTC. It translates to CASGGGFGNYGYTF. V usage is TRBV28 and J usage is TRBJ1-2; tentatively, D is TRBD1 (6 bases). This CDR3 is 14 amino acids long. Trimming removed 8 bases from V and 1 base from J, with 14 bases in between. CDR1 is MDHEN, CDR2 SYDVKM, per germline.

CDR3 bases: TGTGCCAGCGCCCACTCGGAGACCTATGGCTACACCTTC. Translation: CASAHSETYGYTF. The chain combines TRBV7-9 with TRBJ1-2; D unclear. The CDR3 totals 13 residues. CDR1 and CDR2 (germline): SEHNR, FQNEAQ (reference sequence). The V end lost 8 bases, the J end lost 4 bases, and 14 bases lay between the germline ends. The variable domain in full, completed from reference TRBV7-9 and TRBJ1-2, reads DTGVSQNPRHKITKRGQNVTFRCDPISEHNRLYWYRQTLGQGPEFLTYFQNEAQLEKSRLLSDRFSAERPKGSFSTLEIQRTEQGDSAMYLCASAHSETYGYTFGSGTRLTVV.

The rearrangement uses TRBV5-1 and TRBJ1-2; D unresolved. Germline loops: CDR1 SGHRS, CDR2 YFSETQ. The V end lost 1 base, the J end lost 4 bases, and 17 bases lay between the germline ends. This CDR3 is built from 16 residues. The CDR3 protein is CASSLNQPGSVYGYTF. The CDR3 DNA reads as TGCGCCAGCAGCTTGAACCAGCCCGGGTCTGTCTATGGCTACACCTTC.

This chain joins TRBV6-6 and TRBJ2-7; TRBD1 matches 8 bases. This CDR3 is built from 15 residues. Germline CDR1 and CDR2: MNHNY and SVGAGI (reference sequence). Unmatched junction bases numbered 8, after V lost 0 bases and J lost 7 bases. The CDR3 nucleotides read TGTGCCAGCAGTTACTCGACAGGGGAGACAGGGGAGCAGTACTTC. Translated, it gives CASSYSTGETGEQYF.

The CDR3 is CASSEPPTRSTDTQYF. Written as DNA, the CDR3 is TGTGCCAGCAGTGAACCCCCCACTAGAAGCACAGATACGCAGTATTTT. The rearrangement links TRBV6-1 to TRBJ2-3, with D perhaps matching TRBD2 (5 bases). There are 16 residues in the CDR3. V lost 2 bases, J lost 0 bases, and 12 bases lay in between. Germline V gives CDR1 MNHNS, CDR2 SASEGT.

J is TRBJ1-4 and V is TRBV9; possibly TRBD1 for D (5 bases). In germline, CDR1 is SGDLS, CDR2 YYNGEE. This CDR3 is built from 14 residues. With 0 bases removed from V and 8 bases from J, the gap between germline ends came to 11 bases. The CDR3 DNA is TGTGCCAGCAGCGTAGAGGGCAAGGGGGAAAAACTGTTTTTT. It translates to CASSVEGKGEKLFF.

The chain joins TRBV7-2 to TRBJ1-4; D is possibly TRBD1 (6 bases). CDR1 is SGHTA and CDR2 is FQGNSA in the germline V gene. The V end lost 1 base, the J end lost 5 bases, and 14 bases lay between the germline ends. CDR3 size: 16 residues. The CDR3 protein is CASSLVPGQLNEKLFF. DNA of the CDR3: TGTGCCAGCAGCTTAGTACCGGGACAACTCAATGAAAAACTGTTTTTT. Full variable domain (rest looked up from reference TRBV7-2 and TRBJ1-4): GAGVSQSPSNKVTEKGKDVELRCDPISGHTALYWYRQSLGQGLEFLIYFQGNSAPDKSGLPSDRFSAERTGGSVSTLTIQRTQQEDSAVYLCASSLVPGQLNEKLFFGSGTQLSVL.

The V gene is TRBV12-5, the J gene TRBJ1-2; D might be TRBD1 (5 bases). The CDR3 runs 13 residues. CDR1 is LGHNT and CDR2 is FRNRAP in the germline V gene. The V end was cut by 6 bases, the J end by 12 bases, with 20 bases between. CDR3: CASGPGTGPHHTF. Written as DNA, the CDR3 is TGTGCTAGTGGCCCTGGGACGGGACCGCACCACACCTTC.

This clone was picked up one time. The CDR3 region has the DNA TGCGCCAGCAGCAGTGGCCAGGGTGGACAGCCCCAGCATTTT. It is translated as CASSSGQGGQPQHF. V gene TRBV5-1 combines with J gene TRBJ1-5; D perhaps matches TRBD1 (5 bases). The CDR3 spans 14 residues. Per the germline V gene, CDR1 is SGHRS and CDR2 is YFSETQ. Trimming pared 4 bases from V and 7 bases from J, leaving 15 bases between.

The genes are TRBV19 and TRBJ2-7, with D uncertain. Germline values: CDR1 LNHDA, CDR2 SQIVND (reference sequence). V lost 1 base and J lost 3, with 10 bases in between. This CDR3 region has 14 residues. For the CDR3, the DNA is TGTGCCAGTAGTATAGGCGTAGGTAACTACGAGCAGTACTTC. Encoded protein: CASSIGVGNYEQYF.

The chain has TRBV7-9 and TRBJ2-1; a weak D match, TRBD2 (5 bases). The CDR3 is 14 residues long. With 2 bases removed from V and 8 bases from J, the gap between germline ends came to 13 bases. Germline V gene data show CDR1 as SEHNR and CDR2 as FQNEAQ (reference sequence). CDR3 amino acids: CASSLIGFSDEQFF. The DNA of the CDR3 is TGTGCCAGCAGCTTAATAGGGTTTAGCGATGAGCAGTTCTTC.

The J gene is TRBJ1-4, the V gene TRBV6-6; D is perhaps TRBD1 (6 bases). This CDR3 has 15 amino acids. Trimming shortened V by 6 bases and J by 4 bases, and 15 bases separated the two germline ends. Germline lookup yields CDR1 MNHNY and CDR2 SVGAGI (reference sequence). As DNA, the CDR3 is TGTGCCAGCAGCGTAGGGGGGGGGTTTAATGAAAAACTGTTTTTT. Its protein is CASSVGGGFNEKLFF.

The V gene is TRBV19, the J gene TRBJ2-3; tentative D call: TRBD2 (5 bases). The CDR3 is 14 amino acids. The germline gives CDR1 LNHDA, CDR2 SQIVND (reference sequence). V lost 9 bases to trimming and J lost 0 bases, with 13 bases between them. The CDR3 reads CASGPGSSTDTQYF. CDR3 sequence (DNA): TGTGCCAGCGGGCCGGGGAGTAGCACAGATACGCAGTATTTT.

CDR3 DNA sequence: TGTGCCAGTAACGATCCCGCGGGGACAGGGGACGATCCCCAGCATTTT. Its translation is CASNDPAGTGDDPQHF. The J gene is TRBJ1-5, the V gene TRBV19; TRBD1 agrees at 10 bases. Germline lookup yields CDR1 LNHDA and CDR2 SQIVND (reference sequence). The CDR3 totals 16 residues. J lost 10 bases, V lost 7 bases, and 16 bases had no gene match. Looking up the rest from reference TRBV19 and TRBJ1-5 gives the full variable domain: DGGITQSPKYLFRKEGQNVTLSCEQNLNHDAMYWYRQDPGQGLRLIYYSQIVNDFQKGDIAEGYSVSREKKESFPLTVTSAQKNPTAFYLCASNDPAGTGDDPQHFGDGTRLSIL.

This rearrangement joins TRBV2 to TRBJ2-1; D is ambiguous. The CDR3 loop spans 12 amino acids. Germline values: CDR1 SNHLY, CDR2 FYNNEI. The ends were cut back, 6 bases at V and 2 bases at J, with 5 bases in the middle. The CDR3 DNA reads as TGTGCCAGCAGATACGCCTACAATGAGCAGTTCTTC. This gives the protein CASRYAYNEQFF.

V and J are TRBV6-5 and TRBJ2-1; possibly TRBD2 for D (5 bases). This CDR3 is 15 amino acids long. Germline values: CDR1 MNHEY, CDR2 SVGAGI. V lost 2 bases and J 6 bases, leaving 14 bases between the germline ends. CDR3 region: CASSYEGLRGNEQFF. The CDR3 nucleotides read TGTGCCAGCAGTTACGAGGGCCTTCGGGGCAATGAGCAGTTCTTC.